This T cell receptor (beta chain) was identified during a study of T cell repertoires in cytomegalovirus infection. In the study overall: CMV infection and matching HLA type were both indicated by public TCR beta signatures.

There are a few counts of this clonotype. What it recognizes is unknown. The CDR3 sequence is 15 residues long. Germline V gene sequence: CDR1 LGHNA, CDR2 YSLEER. Trimming left V 3 bases short and J 0 bases short, with 8 bases between. TCRdb fed the reads into MiXCR, producing one record per CDR3 protein. The sample contains roughly 90,000 distinct CDR3 sequences, roughly 25% of which appear only once. Findings and caveats of the study: It was HLA-C-restricted CMV-specific TCR beta clonotypes that dominated the response ex vivo.

The genes are TRBV4-3 and TRBJ1-4, with D possibly being TRBD1 (6 bases). The origin of this receptor is a human donor in good health (CMV status not recorded). Some clones in this sample may be carry-over from other donors' samples. Specimen: CD8+ T cells from cultured PBMCs, collected from culture after CMV antigen stimulation. Here the CDR3 reads CASSQYRATNEKLFF. CDR3 bases: TGCGCCAGCAGCCAGTACAGGGCAACTAATGAAAAACTGTTTTTT.